A selection of T cell receptor beta chains follows, all from one sample in a study of blood T cells in healthy people across ages. TCRdb re-called the 5' RACE reads through MiXCR, storing one row per CDR3 protein. The sample carries hundreds of thousands of distinct CDR3 sequences, around 50% recorded once. Source material: blood. Source of these receptors: a man aged 35-49 years in good health. The CDR3 runs from the conserved cysteine through the conserved F or W. Each record gives: D gene, J gene, V gene, clone size, CDR3 DNA, CDR3 protein. The D gene is left open where the match is weak. Clone size is not always given. Where it is, it says once, few, many or a class for expanded clones.

TRBD2	TRBJ2-5	TRBV6-6	.	TGTGCCAGCAGCGGGGGGGAGGGAGAGACCCAGTACTTC	CASSGGEGETQYF
.	TRBJ2-5	TRBV28	.	TGTGCCAGCAGTTTCAGGGGCGGGAGCCAGTACTTC	CASSFRGGSQYF
TRBD1	TRBJ1-5	TRBV20-1	.	TGCAGTGCTACAGGACAGGGTGTTAATCAGCCCCAGCATTTT	CSATGQGVNQPQHF
TRBD2	TRBJ2-5	TRBV3-1	few	TGTGCCAGCAGCCATTTCCGGGGAGGGGAGACCCAGTACTTC	CASSHFRGGETQYF
.	TRBJ2-5	TRBV29-1	.	TGCAGCGTTGAGAGGGCAGGCCGAGAGACCCAGTACTTC	CSVERAGRETQYF
TRBD2	TRBJ2-1	TRBV7-2	few	TGTGCCAGCAGCTTAGATCCTAGCGGTGGGATCATCAATGAGCAGTTCTTC	CASSLDPSGGIINEQFF
.	TRBJ2-5	TRBV3-1	.	TGTGCCAGCAGCCAAGGGCCGGTCGGGGAGACCCAGTACTTC	CASSQGPVGETQYF
TRBD2	TRBJ2-1	TRBV28	.	TGTGCCAGCAGGGAAACGGGACTAGCGGGAGTAAATGAGCAGTTCTTC	CASRETGLAGVNEQFF
.	TRBJ2-3	TRBV6-5	.	TGTGCCAGCGCAGCGGTTCCCGGCGCAGATACGCAGTATTTT	CASAAVPGADTQYF
.	TRBJ1-1	TRBV29-1	.	TGCAGCGTTGAATTCGTCTATTGGGAGGGTCAGGGTGGGGCTTTCTTT	CSVEFVYWEGQGGAFF
.	TRBJ1-2	TRBV7-9	.	TGTGCCGGCAGCGAAGACAGAAGGGGCTACACCTTC	CAGSEDRRGYTF
.	TRBJ1-1	TRBV5-1	.	TGCGCCAGCAGCTTTTTTGCAGGCACTGAAGCTTTCTTT	CASSFFAGTEAFF
.	TRBJ2-3	TRBV6-4	few	TGTGCCAGCAGTTCCGGGGGGCACACTACAGATACGCAGTATTTT	CASSSGGHTTDTQYF
.	TRBJ1-1	TRBV29-1	.	TGCAGCGTTGTTGCGTTAGGTGAAGCTTTCTTT	CSVVALGEAFF
TRBD2	TRBJ2-3	TRBV7-2	few	TGTGCCAGCAGCTTCTCCGGGACTAGTGCAGATACGCAGTATTTT	CASSFSGTSADTQYF
.	TRBJ2-7	TRBV4-1	.	TGCGCCAGCAGCCCAATAGGGACACGGGTTGACGAGCAGTACTTC	CASSPIGTRVDEQYF
.	TRBJ2-1	TRBV20-1	.	TGCAGTGCTAGAGCGACTTACAATGAGCAGTTCTTC	CSARATYNEQFF
TRBD2	TRBJ2-5	TRBV7-7	few	TGTGCTAGCAGCTACTATAGCGGGGGACCTAGGGAGACCCAGTACTTC	CASSYYSGGPRETQYF
.	TRBJ2-1	TRBV4-3	.	TGCGCCAGCAGCCAAGAGCCCGGGACGGGACAAGAGACCCAGTTCTTC	CASSQEPGTGQETQFF
.	TRBJ2-5	TRBV9	few	TGTGCCAGCAGCGGAGAATCCCAAGAGACCCAGTACTTC	CASSGESQETQYF
.	TRBJ2-7	TRBV6-5	few	TGTGCCAGCAGTTACTCTTACGGTGAAACCTACGAGCAGTACTTC	CASSYSYGETYEQYF
TRBD2	TRBJ2-1	TRBV20-1	.	TGCAGTGCTGAAGGCTTCCTGAGGACTAGCGGGAGATCAGAGTATGTCAATGAGCAGTTCTTC	CSAEGFLRTSGRSEYVNEQFF
.	TRBJ2-5	TRBV7-2	few	TGTGCCAGCAGCATCGATGGGGGTTTGGGGGAGACCCAGTACTTC	CASSIDGGLGETQYF
TRBD2	TRBJ2-3	TRBV20-1	.	TGCAGTGCTAGAGATCGGCTAGCGGGGGAGTATTTT	CSARDRLAGEYF
.	TRBJ2-5	TRBV29-1	.	TGCAGCGTTATCTCTTGGGACAAAGAGACCCAGTACTTC	CSVISWDKETQYF
TRBD2	TRBJ2-3	TRBV12-3/TRBV12-4	.	TGTGCCAGCAGTCCTATGAGCGGGAGGGAGGCGCAGTATTTT	CASSPMSGREAQYF
.	TRBJ1-6	TRBV10-1	.	TGCGCCAGCATGAACGGCCAGGGGAATTCACCCCTCCACTTT	CASMNGQGNSPLHF
.	TRBJ2-3	TRBV7-3	.	TGTGCCAGCAGCTTAGGTCGACTAGTGGATGCAGATACGCAGTATTTT	CASSLGRLVDADTQYF
TRBD2	TRBJ2-1	TRBV7-3	.	TGTGCCAGCAGCTTAACTAGCGGGGGGGGAGGAAATGAGCAGTTCTTC	CASSLTSGGGGNEQFF
TRBD2	TRBJ2-5	TRBV5-8	.	TGTGCCAGCTCCATTGGGAGGGAGCCCTCGCACCAAGAGACCCAGTACTTC	CASSIGREPSHQETQYF
.	TRBJ1-2	TRBV4-2	.	TGTGCCAGCAGCCAAGACAGGCAGGGCTTCTATGGCTACACCTTC	CASSQDRQGFYGYTF
.	TRBJ2-1	TRBV20-1	.	TGCAGTGCTATAGGACTCGCGAAAAGAGACAATGAGCAGTTCTTC	CSAIGLAKRDNEQFF
TRBD1	TRBJ1-1	TRBV7-9	.	TGTACCAGCAGCCCCGCGGGGACAGGGGCGAACACTGAAGCTTTCTTT	CTSSPAGTGANTEAFF
.	TRBJ2-5	TRBV5-1	.	TGCGCCAGCAGCGCGGACTTGCAAGAGACCCCGTACTTC	CASSADLQETPYF
TRBD2	TRBJ2-3	TRBV9	.	TGTGCCAGCAGCCTGACTAGCGGGAGGGATTTCGCAGATACGCAGTATTTT	CASSLTSGRDFADTQYF
.	TRBJ2-7	TRBV6-1	few	TGTGCCAGCAGTGGCCGGGATAGAGCTTACGAGCAGTACTTC	CASSGRDRAYEQYF
TRBD1	TRBJ2-7	TRBV28	.	TGTGCCAGTAGCACCCGGGACAGGGTGCATCTTGCCTACAATGAGCAGTACTTC	CASSTRDRVHLAYNEQYF
.	TRBJ2-1	TRBV28	.	TGTGCCAGCACTGTGGAGGGACTCCAGGATGAGCAGTTCTTC	CASTVEGLQDEQFF
TRBD2	TRBJ2-7	TRBV5-1	.	TGCGCCAGCCAGCTAGCGGGAGGTCCGTTCTACGAGCAGTACTTC	CASQLAGGPFYEQYF
TRBD2	TRBJ2-5	TRBV25-1	few	TGTGCCAGCAGTGAATTAATCCCACTAGCGGAAGAGACCCAGTACTTC	CASSELIPLAEETQYF
.	TRBJ2-3	TRBV7-2	.	TGTGCCAGCAGCTTACTGGGGCAAGATACGCAGTATTTT	CASSLLGQDTQYF
.	TRBJ2-4	TRBV29-1	.	TGCAGCGTTGAGCGGCAGCACGTAGCCAAAAACATTCAGTACTTC	CSVERQHVAKNIQYF
.	TRBJ1-1	TRBV5-1	.	TGCGCCAGCAGCTTGGTCCAGGTCGGGCGGGGCACTGAAGCTTTCTTT	CASSLVQVGRGTEAFF
.	TRBJ1-4	TRBV6-1	.	TGTGCCAGCAGGGTGAACATTTTCCCAGACAATGAAAAACTGTTTTTT	CASRVNIFPDNEKLFF
.	TRBJ2-6	TRBV6-2/TRBV6-3	.	TGTGCCAGCAGTACCCAGGTTGGGTCTGGGGCCAACGTCCTGACTTTC	CASSTQVGSGANVLTF